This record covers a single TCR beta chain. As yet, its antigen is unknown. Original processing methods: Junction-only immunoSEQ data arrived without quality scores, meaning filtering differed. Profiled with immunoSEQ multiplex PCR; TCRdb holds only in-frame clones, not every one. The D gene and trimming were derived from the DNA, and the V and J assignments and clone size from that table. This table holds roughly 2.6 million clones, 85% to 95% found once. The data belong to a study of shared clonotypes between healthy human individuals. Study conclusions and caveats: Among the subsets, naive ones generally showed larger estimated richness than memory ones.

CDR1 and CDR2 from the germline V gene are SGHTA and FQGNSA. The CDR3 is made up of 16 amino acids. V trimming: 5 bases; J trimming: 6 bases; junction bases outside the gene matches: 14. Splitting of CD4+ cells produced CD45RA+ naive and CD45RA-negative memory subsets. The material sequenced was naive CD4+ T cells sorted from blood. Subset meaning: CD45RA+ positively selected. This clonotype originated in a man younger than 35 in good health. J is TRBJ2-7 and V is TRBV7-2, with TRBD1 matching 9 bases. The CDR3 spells CASSPGSSGTGREQYF. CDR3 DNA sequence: TGTGCCAGCAGCCCCGGCTCCTCCGGGACAGGGCGCGAGCAGTACTTC. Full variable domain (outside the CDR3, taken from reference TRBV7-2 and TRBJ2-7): GAGVSQSPSNKVTEKGKDVELRCDPISGHTALYWYRQSLGQGLEFLIYFQGNSAPDKSGLPSDRFSAERTGGSVSTLTIQRTQQEDSAVYLCASSPGSSGTGREQYFGPGTRLTVT.